This T cell receptor (beta chain) was observed in a study of esophageal squamous cell carcinoma under preoperative chemotherapy (dated by TCRdb to 2016 to 2019). Context from the whole study: The study profiled TCR repertoires of both peripheral blood T cells and tumor-infiltrating lymphocytes. The study assessed how paclitaxel-nedaplatin chemotherapy affected T-cell receptor repertoires in patients with esophageal squamous cell carcinoma. About 5 patients with primary esophageal squamous cell carcinoma made up the cohort. Repertoires were compared between samples taken before and after paclitaxel-nedaplatin therapy. Study-wide conclusions, independent of this receptor: Paclitaxel-nedaplatin therapy caused immediate and substantial changes in clonotype frequency, and abundant clones were more likely to contract than to amplify. A small cohort was used, with only four to six patients with esophageal squamous cell carcinoma being analyzed. After chemotherapy, peripheral T cells showed a significant rise in TCR diversity, whereas tumor-infiltrating lymphocytes did not. Post-treatment tumor-infiltrating lymphocytes appeared partly derived from peripheral T cells migrating into the tumor, not solely from local clonal changes.

This sample's time point label indicates: before preoperative PTX-NDP chemotherapy. Paclitaxel-nedaplatin was administered to patients as preoperative chemotherapy before surgery. A remark on this clonotype: Its antigen is currently not known. No clone much larger than this one lies a single base away; base qualities are absent.

The CDR1 and CDR2 encoded by the germline V gene are MNHNS and SASEGT. Including cysteine and phenylalanine, the CDR3 has 14 amino acids. CDR3 DNA only is kept here, 42 bases in frame from base 1. Library generation was performed with PCR. The instrument given in TCRdb is HiSeq X Ten. High-throughput sequencing was used to characterize the TCR repertoires. The public reads were quality trimmed at Q25 with fastp and then assembled into clones with MiXCR by TCRdb, keeping productive beta chains. Each entry merges the rows of one CDR3 protein and shows their most common DNA and genes. The sample data list over 10,000 distinct CDR3 sequences, and 45% to 55% of these were observed just once. The top ten clonotypes cover approximately 15% of the sample.

The TCR comes from a human donor with esophageal squamous cell carcinoma. The donor label of this sample is uncertain. The specimen was taken from a patient given preoperative chemotherapy. Recombination joined TRBV6-1 with TRBJ2-1; 10 of the junction bases match TRBD1. The DNA matches TRBJ2-7 better at its end, which makes the J call doubtful. The nucleotide sequence reads as follows: TGTGCCGGCCTCGGGGGACAGGGGTTGCGCGAGCAGTACTTC. Its coded protein is CAGLGGQGLREQYF.